Following are 16 T cell receptor beta chains from one sample sequenced in a study of Graves' ophthalmopathy and Graves' hyperthyroidism (dated by TCRdb to between 2017 and 2018). The instrument given in TCRdb is Illumina HiSeq 2000. For repertoire sequencing, TCR beta CDR3 regions were amplified from RNA transcripts. The first round of RT-PCR was done with HTBI primers and the Qiagen OneStep RT-PCR kit, and was followed by a second round of multiplex PCR, then size selection and purification. Using fastp trimming at Q25 and MiXCR clonotype assembly, TCRdb reanalyzed the public sequencing data and kept in-frame beta chains. Entries are consolidated by CDR3 protein sequence, retaining the most common genes and DNA. The sample table shows approximately 160,000 distinct CDR3 sequences, and less than 45% are seen once. The ten largest account for under 6.5% of the sample. The material sequenced was peripheral blood. These TCRs come from a woman between 40 and 50 years old with Graves' ophthalmopathy. Donor details come from another sample of the same person, matched by shared clones.

This clonotype was seen repeatedly, ten times or more. The chain couples TRBV6-2 or TRBV6-3 to TRBJ1-5; a possible D gene is TRBD1 (6 bases). The V gene's germline CDR1 is MNHEY and CDR2 SVGEGT. This CDR3 spans 15 amino acids. Trimming took off 8 bases at V and 2 bases at J, with 16 bases between the two ends. This CDR3 reads CASSPGGAGNQPQHF. The CDR3 coding sequence is TGTGCCAGCTCCCCCGGGGGCGCGGGCAATCAGCCCCAGCATTTT.

The sample holds one count of this clonotype. V gene TRBV24-1 combines with J gene TRBJ2-7, with no clear D. From germline, CDR1 is KGHDR and CDR2 SFDVKD. The CDR3 length is 13 residues. The V and J ends lost 3 bases and 6 bases respectively, with 11 bases between them. Here the CDR3 reads CATSDPTTGEQYF. The CDR3 DNA sequence: TGTGCCACCAGTGATCCTACTACGGGCGAGCAGTACTTC.

This chain links TRBV12-3 or TRBV12-4 with TRBJ2-7; perhaps TRBD2 as D (6 bases). Trimming stripped 1 base from V and 2 bases from J, with 9 bases between. CDR3 size: 14 residues. CDR3 coding DNA: TGTGCCAGCAGTTTAGTGGCTAGCGCCTACGAGCAGTACTTC. This sequence encodes CASSLVASAYEQYF.

The rearrangement joins TRBV6-1 to TRBJ1-1; D is possibly TRBD1 (5 bases). This CDR3 has 13 amino acids. V dropped 7 bases and J dropped 3 bases, with 12 bases sitting between them. Per the germline V gene, CDR1 is MNHNS and CDR2 is SASEGT. Written as DNA, the CDR3 is TGTGCCAGCACGTGGGACGGCGACACTGAAGCTTTCTTT. It codes for CASTWDGDTEAFF.

This chain connects TRBV28 to TRBJ2-4; 10 bases are shared with TRBD1. V trimming: 5 bases; J trimming: 0 bases; junction bases outside the gene matches: 7. Germline V gives CDR1 MDHEN, CDR2 SYDVKM. CDR3 length: 17 amino acids. The CDR3 nucleotides are TGTGCCAGCAGTCCTCTAGGACAGGGGGAAGCCAAAAACATTCAGTACTTC. As protein: CASSPLGQGEAKNIQYF.

The chain couples TRBV12-3 or TRBV12-4 to TRBJ2-5; tentatively, D is TRBD2 (7 bases). V dropped 7 bases and J dropped 7 bases, with 19 bases sitting between them. The length of the CDR3 is 14 residues. The CDR3 is CASTRGAEEVTQYF. The CDR3 DNA reads as TGTGCCAGCACCCGGGGGGCCGAAGAAGTGACCCAGTACTTC.

The chain employs TRBV6-5 and TRBJ1-1; D not resolved. The germline CDR1 and CDR2 sequences are MNHEY and SVGAGI. CDR3 length equals 14 residues. V lost 4 bases to trimming and J lost 0 bases, with 9 bases between them. The CDR3 loop reads CASSSISMNTEAFF. CDR3 nucleotide sequence: TGTGCCAGCAGTTCCATCAGCATGAACACTGAAGCTTTCTTT.

This clonotype was found a few times. This chain connects TRBV6-2 or TRBV6-3 to TRBJ2-5; D call uncertain. The CDR3 extends over 11 amino acids. V was trimmed by 3 bases and J by 10 bases, leaving 9 bases between them. Germline lookup yields CDR1 MNHEY and CDR2 SVGEGT. CDR3 in DNA: TGTGCCAGCAGTTATCTCGGCTACCAGTACTTC. Its translation: CASSYLGYQYF.

Ten or more counts support this clonotype. This chain uses TRBV12-3 or TRBV12-4 with TRBJ1-6, with a tentative D call TRBD1 (5 bases). The V end lost 3 bases, the J end lost 4 bases, and 10 bases lay between the germline ends. The CDR3 is 15 residues long. The CDR3: CASSFEAGYNSPLHF. The CDR3 DNA reads as TGTGCCAGCAGTTTTGAGGCAGGGTATAATTCACCCCTCCACTTT.

In its sample, this clonotype ranks as medium-sized. The chain is built from TRBV12-3 or TRBV12-4 and TRBJ1-1; D perhaps matches TRBD1 (5 bases). The CDR3 is made up of 14 amino acids. V lost 2 bases and J lost 5, with 12 bases in between. The CDR3 DNA reads TGTGCCAGCAGTTTATCGGGGGGAAGGACTGAAGCTTTCTTT. Protein: CASSLSGGRTEAFF.

This clonotype was detected many times. This sequence joins TRBV5-1 and TRBJ2-7; 15 bases line up with TRBD2. Looked up from germline, CDR1 is SGHRS and CDR2 is YFSETQ. The CDR3 runs 15 residues. J was trimmed by 4 bases and V by 5 bases; bases with no gene match: 4. The CDR3 coding sequence is TGCGCCAGCAGAGAGGGACTAGCGGGGGGTTACGAGCAGTACTTC. Translation gives CASREGLAGGYEQYF.

The V gene is TRBV5-8, the J gene TRBJ1-2; 11 nucleotides match TRBD1. The CDR3 consists of 15 residues. CDR1 is SGHTS and CDR2 is YDEGEE in the germline V gene. Trimming removed 4 bases from V and 8 bases from J; junction bases left unmatched: 10. The CDR3 bases are TGTGCCAGCAGCCCTGGGACAGGGGGTATTTGGGGCTACACCTTC. This gives the protein CASSPGTGGIWGYTF.

This clonotype was detected a few times. This chain links TRBV7-2 with TRBJ2-5; D call uncertain. Trimming pared 7 bases from V and 2 bases from J, leaving 11 bases between. CDR1 is SGHTA, CDR2 FQGNSA, per germline. The CDR3 loop spans 13 amino acids. CDR3 sequence reads: CASTRPGQETQYF. The DNA of the CDR3 is TGTGCCAGCACACGTCCAGGACAAGAGACCCAGTACTTC. Full variable domain (rest looked up from reference TRBV7-2 and TRBJ2-5): GAGVSQSPSNKVTEKGKDVELRCDPISGHTALYWYRQSLGQGLEFLIYFQGNSAPDKSGLPSDRFSAERTGGSVSTLTIQRTQQEDSAVYLCASTRPGQETQYFGPGTRLLVL.

This clonotype was observed once. V gene TRBV6-1 combines with J gene TRBJ2-7; 12 bases are shared with TRBD2. Germline V gene lookup returns CDR1 MNHNS and CDR2 SASEGT. With V trimmed by 6 bases and J by 6 bases, 9 bases remained unmatched. CDR3 length: 15 residues. CDR3 sequence (DNA): TGTGCCAGCAGCAAGACTAGCGGGAGAGTGAGCGAGCAGTACTTC. Translating gives CASSKTSGRVSEQYF.

This clonotype occurred many times. The chain combines TRBV6-5 with TRBJ2-7; D is perhaps TRBD1 (6 bases). Germline V lookup: CDR1 MNHEY, CDR2 SVGAGI. This CDR3 contains 14 residues. The V gene lost 4 bases and the J gene lost 1 base, with 11 bases spanning the gap. In nucleotides, the CDR3 is TGTGCCAGCAGTTCCTACAGGGAGTCCTACGAGCAGTACTTC. Translation: CASSSYRESYEQYF.

This clonotype came up many times. This sequence joins TRBV29-1 and TRBJ1-1, with D possibly matching TRBD1 (6 bases). This CDR3 comprises 12 residues. Germline values: CDR1 SQVTM, CDR2 ANQGSEA. V lost 7 bases to trimming and J lost 6 bases, with 15 bases between them. Here the CDR3 reads CSATGPRAEAFF. CDR3 in DNA: TGCAGCGCTACAGGGCCCCGGGCTGAAGCTTTCTTT. Drawing the rest from reference TRBV29-1 and TRBJ1-1, the complete variable domain is SAVISQKPSRDICQRGTSLTIQCQVDSQVTMMFWYRQQPGQSLTLIATANQGSEATYESGFVIDKFPISRPNLTFSTLTVSNMSPEDSSIYLCSATGPRAEAFFGQGTRLTVV.